One and the same sample provided the 8 T cell receptor beta chains below, sequenced in a study of cytomegalovirus exposure and HLA in healthy donors. The PCR was carried out with 60 Vbeta primers and 13 Jbeta primers. Data came from immunoSEQ multiplex PCR; TCRdb stores just in-frame clones and leaves some out. The data show roughly 86,000 clones, more than 60% seen once. The sample was PBMCs. The receptors shown here come from a man aged 25-45 years in good health and CMV-seronegative.

The chain carries TRBV29-1 and TRBJ2-2; 7 bases align to TRBD1. V dropped 3 bases and J dropped 6; count of bases not matched to a gene: 1. CDR1 SQVTM and CDR2 ANQGSEA come from the germline V gene. This CDR3 has 12 amino acids. Here the CDR3 reads CSVDRGSGELFF. CDR3 sequence (DNA): TGCAGCGTTGACAGGGGGTCCGGGGAGCTGTTTTTT.

The sample holds one count of this clone. The genes are TRBV2 and TRBJ2-7; D not resolved. Trimming pared 8 bases from V and 0 bases from J, leaving 8 bases between. This CDR3 is 12 amino acids long. The germline V gene encodes CDR1 SNHLY and CDR2 FYNNEI. The CDR3 protein is CASPVNSYEQYF. The CDR3 DNA reads TGTGCCAGCCCCGTAAACTCCTACGAGCAGTACTTC.

The chain uses TRBV27 and TRBJ1-1, with TRBD1 matching 10 bases. The length of the CDR3 is 15 residues. Germline values: CDR1 MNHEY, CDR2 SMNVEV (reference sequence). V trimming: 5 bases; J trimming: 6 bases; junction bases outside the gene matches: 9. Here the CDR3 DNA reads TGTGCCAGCAGTCTTCGACAGGGGGCCTTTGCTGAAGCTTTCTTT. Its translation is CASSLRQGAFAEAFF.

V gene TRBV7-9 combines with J gene TRBJ2-7; D may be TRBD1 (7 bases). The germline V gene has CDR1 SEHNR and CDR2 FQNEAQ (reference sequence). V lost 5 bases to trimming and J lost 2 bases, with 10 bases between them. The CDR3 has 13 residues. CDR3 region: CASSTRGAYEQYF. DNA of the CDR3: TGTGCCAGCAGCACCAGGGGGGCCTACGAGCAGTACTTC.

The chain employs TRBV7-6 and TRBJ2-2; 11 bases are shared with TRBD2. The CDR3 loop spans 17 amino acids. Germline V gene lookup returns CDR1 SGHVS and CDR2 FNYEAQ. V gave up 5 bases and J gave up 4 bases; unmatched junction bases: 9. The CDR3 DNA follows: TGTGCCAGCAGCCTCGTTTCCGGGACTAGCGGCACCGGGGAGCTGTTTTTT. Translating gives CASSLVSGTSGTGELFF.

This clone was counted only a few times. The rearrangement links TRBV19 to TRBJ1-5; D may be TRBD1 (6 bases). Looked up from germline, CDR1 is LNHDA and CDR2 is SQIVND (reference sequence). V was trimmed by 7 bases and J by 6 bases, leaving 19 bases between them. The CDR3 is 15 residues long. The CDR3 bases are TGTGCCAGTAAAAGTCAGACAGGCGAGGTTCAGCCCCAGCATTTT. It encodes CASKSQTGEVQPQHF. Drawing the rest from reference TRBV19 and TRBJ1-5, the complete variable domain is DGGITQSPKYLFRKEGQNVTLSCEQNLNHDAMYWYRQDPGQGLRLIYYSQIVNDFQKGDIAEGYSVSREKKESFPLTVTSAQKNPTAFYLCASKSQTGEVQPQHFGDGTRLSIL.

This clone was seen a few times. The chain recombines TRBV7-3 with TRBJ2-3, with D maybe TRBD1 (7 bases). Germline values: CDR1 SGHTA, CDR2 FQGTGA. V was cut by 4 bases and J by 4 bases, with 21 bases left in between. There are 17 residues in the CDR3. This CDR3 reads CASSSTGGGGRSDTQYF. For the CDR3, the DNA is TGTGCCAGCAGCTCCACCGGAGGAGGGGGCCGGTCAGATACGCAGTATTTT.

The chain links TRBV20-1 to TRBJ2-3; D ambiguous. Trimming shortened V by 3 bases and J by 3 bases, and 4 bases separated the two germline ends. Germline V gives CDR1 DFQATT, CDR2 SNEGSKA (reference sequence). This CDR3 region has 11 residues. The CDR3 bases are TGCAGTGCTAGCCTTACAGATACGCAGTATTTT. Its translation is CSASLTDTQYF.